This is a list of T cell receptor beta chains from one sample in a study of blood T cell repertoires in COVID-19. Produced via immunoSEQ multiplex PCR; TCRdb's table is partial and in-frame only. This table holds more than 95,000 clones, about 80% found once. Sequenced material: peripheral blood. The receptors stem from an elderly woman with active or convalescent COVID-19. CDR3s include the opening cysteine and the closing phenylalanine or tryptophan. D genes are given only for firm matches. Size is stated for part of the rows, as once, few or many counts, or as a class when the clone is expanded.

clone_size	d_call	v_call	j_call	cdr3_nt	cdr3_aa
NA	NA	TRBV5-5	TRBJ2-5	TGTGCCAGCAGCTTGGGGCGGTTTCAAGAGACCCAGTACTTC	CASSLGRFQETQYF
NA	TRBD1	TRBV6-6	TRBJ2-2	TGTGCCAGCAGTACGCCGGGACAGGGAACCGGGGAGCTGTTTTTT	CASSTPGQGTGELFF
NA	NA	TRBV28	TRBJ1-4	TGTGCCAGCAGCTCCACGGACAGTGTAACTAATGAAAAACTGTTTTTT	CASSSTDSVTNEKLFF
NA	TRBD1	TRBV3-1/TRBV3-2	TRBJ1-2	TGTGCCAGCAGCCAATCAACAGGGGGCGGCTATGGCTACACCTTC	CASSQSTGGGYGYTF
few	TRBD1	TRBV5-1	TRBJ2-5	TGCGCCAGCAGCTGGGGACAGGGGGCGGGTAAGGAGACCCAGTACTTC	CASSWGQGAGKETQYF
NA	NA	TRBV7-2	TRBJ2-3	TGTGCCAGCAGCTTCCTATCCACAGATACGCAGTATTTT	CASSFLSTDTQYF
NA	NA	TRBV6-6	TRBJ2-7	TGTGCCAGCAGTTCACCGGGGAGTATGTACGAGCAGTACTTC	CASSSPGSMYEQYF
few	TRBD1	TRBV3-1/TRBV3-2	TRBJ1-4	TGTGCCAGCAGCCAAGAAGGGACAGGGTTGAAACTGTTTTTT	CASSQEGTGLKLFF
NA	NA	TRBV2	TRBJ1-3	TGTGCCAGCAGGGCCCATGGTGGAAACACCATATATTTT	CASRAHGGNTIYF
NA	NA	TRBV27	TRBJ1-1	TGTGCCAGCAGTTCCCAATACACTGAAGCTTTCTTT	CASSSQYTEAFF
NA	TRBD2	TRBV11-2	TRBJ2-7	TGTGCCAGCAGGTTAGCGGGAGCTAACTACGAGCAGTACTTC	CASRLAGANYEQYF
few	NA	TRBV7-2	TRBJ2-1	TGTGCCAGCAGCTTAGTTACAGGGATAGACTACAATGAGCAGTTCTTC	CASSLVTGIDYNEQFF
NA	TRBD1	TRBV12-3/TRBV12-4	TRBJ1-2	TGTGCCAGCAGTGGGACAGGAAACTATGGCTACACCTTC	CASSGTGNYGYTF
NA	TRBD1	TRBV25-1	TRBJ1-4	TGTGCCAGCAGTGAAACAGGGGGCGCGGGGGATAATGAAAAACTGTTTTTT	CASSETGGAGDNEKLFF
once	NA	TRBV5-1	TRBJ2-5	TGCGCCAGCAGCTACACCCCGGGATCCCAAGAGACCCAGTACTTC	CASSYTPGSQETQYF
once	TRBD1	TRBV28	TRBJ1-4	TGTGCCAGCAGTCAAACAGGGGCCTATGAAAAACTGTTTTTT	CASSQTGAYEKLFF
NA	TRBD1	TRBV4-3	TRBJ1-1	TGCGCCAGCAGCCAAGGCGGGACAGGGCGAGAAGCTTTCTTT	CASSQGGTGREAFF
NA	TRBD2	TRBV5-1	TRBJ2-1	TGCGCCAGCAGCGGGACTAGCGGGGGCCCTTACGATGAGCAGTTCTTC	CASSGTSGGPYDEQFF
NA	TRBD2	TRBV7-2	TRBJ2-5	TGTGCCAGCAGCCCCATAGCGGGTACTCAAGAGACCCAGTACTTC	CASSPIAGTQETQYF